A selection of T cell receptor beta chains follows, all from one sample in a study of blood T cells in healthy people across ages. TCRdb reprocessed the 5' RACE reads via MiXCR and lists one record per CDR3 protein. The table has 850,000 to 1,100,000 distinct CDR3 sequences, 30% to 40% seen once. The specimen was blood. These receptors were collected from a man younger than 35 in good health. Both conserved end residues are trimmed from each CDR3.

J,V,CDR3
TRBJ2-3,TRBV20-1,SARFSAGGTTDTQY
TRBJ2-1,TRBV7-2,ASTLGEGNEQF
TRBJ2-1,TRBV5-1,ASSFGSPWGEQF
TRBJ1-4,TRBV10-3,AISEVQGDAANEKLF
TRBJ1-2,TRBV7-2,TSSLGQGGYT
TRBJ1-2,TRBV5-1,ASSFLTNYGYT
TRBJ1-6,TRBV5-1,ASSSDRGAGNSPLH
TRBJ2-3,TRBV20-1,SARGQGEADTQY
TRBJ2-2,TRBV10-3,AMGRGTNTGELF
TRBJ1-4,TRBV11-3,ASSFGAPGDEKLF
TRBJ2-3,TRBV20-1,SARARDSHTDTQY
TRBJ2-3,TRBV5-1,ASSFLGAGPSTDTQY
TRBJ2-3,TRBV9,ASSLLDRGETTDTQY
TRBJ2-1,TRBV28,ASTQGASGGEQF
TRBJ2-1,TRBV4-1,ASSQSGTGNYNEQF
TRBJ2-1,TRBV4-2,ASNQVIGLAGDPYNEQF
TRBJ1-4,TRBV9,ASSEGTLATNEKLF
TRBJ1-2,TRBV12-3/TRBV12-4,ASSFGVGNYGYT
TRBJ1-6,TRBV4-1,ASSQDSRDRVNSPLH
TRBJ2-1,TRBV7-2,ASSSLAGGFEQF
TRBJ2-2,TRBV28,ASDRTGKTGELF
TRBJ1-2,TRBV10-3,TISDDRGPTYGYT
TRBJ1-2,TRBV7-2,ASSSYTANYGYT
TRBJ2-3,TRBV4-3,ASSQRVPGGLGETSTDTQY
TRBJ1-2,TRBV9,ASSPGSSWDYGYT
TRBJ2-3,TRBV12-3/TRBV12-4,ASRGQSGQY
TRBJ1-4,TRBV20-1,SAKDGTANEKLF
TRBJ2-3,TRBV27,ASSLRNGDTQY
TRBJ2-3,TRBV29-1,SVGSDTDTQY
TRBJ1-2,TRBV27,ASTLSMDSAYGYT
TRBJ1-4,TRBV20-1,SAIPGGTTNEKLF
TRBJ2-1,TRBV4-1,ASSQDQGPQRGTYNEQF
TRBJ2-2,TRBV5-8,ASSLPGQETGELF
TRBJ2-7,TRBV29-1,SVEAPGQGILYEQY
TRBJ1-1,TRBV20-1,SARGRGTTEAF
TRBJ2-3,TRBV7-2,ASSFSGGRSDTQY
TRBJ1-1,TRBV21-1,ASSKDARTDNTEAF
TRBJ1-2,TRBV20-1,SPTETYGYT
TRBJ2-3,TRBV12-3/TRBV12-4,ASSVEGSRDTQY
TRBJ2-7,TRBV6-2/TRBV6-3,ASSYPSYEQY
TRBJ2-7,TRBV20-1,SARGSNFYEQY
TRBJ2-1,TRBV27,ASSPFGGDHEQF
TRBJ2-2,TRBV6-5,ASSYGRGSLNTGELF
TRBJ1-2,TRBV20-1,SARPGIAGDGYT
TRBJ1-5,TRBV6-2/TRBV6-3,ASSYRPADGGQPQH
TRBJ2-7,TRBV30,AWTKGLGYEQY
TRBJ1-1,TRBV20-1,SARSRRGMNTEAF
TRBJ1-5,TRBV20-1,SARRARASNQPQH
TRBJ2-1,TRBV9,ASSTGGQTLYNEQF
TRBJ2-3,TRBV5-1,ASSLMVEAPDTQY
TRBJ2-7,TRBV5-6,ASSTPESNEQY